This T cell receptor beta chain was recovered during a study of blood T cell repertoires in COVID-19. As originally analysed: Nucleated cell counts were estimated from reference gene primer amplification. Generated by immunoSEQ multiplex PCR, the TCRdb table keeps only in-frame clones and is missing some. For V, J and clone size, that table is used; D and trimming come from the DNA. The sample has 150,000 to 200,000 clones; more than 80% are singletons. CDR1 SNHLY and CDR2 FYNNEI come from the germline V gene. CDR3 length equals 15 residues. Trimming shortened V by 3 bases and J by 1 base, and 10 bases separated the two germline ends.

This TCR was sampled from a man over 45 with acute or convalescent COVID-19. The material sequenced was peripheral blood. The chain links TRBV2 to TRBJ1-5; D not certain. CDR3 loop: CASSDGPLSNQPQHF. The CDR3 region has the DNA TGTGCCAGCAGTGATGGGCCTTTGAGCAATCAGCCCCAGCATTTT.